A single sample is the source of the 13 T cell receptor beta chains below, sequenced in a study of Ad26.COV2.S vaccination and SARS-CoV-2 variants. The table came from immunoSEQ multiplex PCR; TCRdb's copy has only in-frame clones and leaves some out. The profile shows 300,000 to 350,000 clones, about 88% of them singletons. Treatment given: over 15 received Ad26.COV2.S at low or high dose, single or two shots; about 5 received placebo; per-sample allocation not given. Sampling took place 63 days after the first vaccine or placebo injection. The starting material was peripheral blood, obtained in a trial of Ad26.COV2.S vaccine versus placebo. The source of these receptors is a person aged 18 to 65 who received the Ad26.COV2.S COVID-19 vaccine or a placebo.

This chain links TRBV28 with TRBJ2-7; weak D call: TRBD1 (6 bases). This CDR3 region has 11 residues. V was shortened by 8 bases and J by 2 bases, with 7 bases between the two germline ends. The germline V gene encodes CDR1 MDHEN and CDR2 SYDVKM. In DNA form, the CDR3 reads TGTGCCAGCGGACAGACCTACGAGCAGTACTTC. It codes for CASGQTYEQYF.

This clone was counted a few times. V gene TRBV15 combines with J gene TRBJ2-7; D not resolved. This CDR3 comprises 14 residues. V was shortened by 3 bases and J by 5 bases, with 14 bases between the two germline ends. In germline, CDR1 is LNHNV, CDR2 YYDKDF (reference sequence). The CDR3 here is CATSRDRRADEQYF. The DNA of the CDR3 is TGTGCCACCAGCAGGGACCGTCGGGCTGACGAGCAGTACTTC.

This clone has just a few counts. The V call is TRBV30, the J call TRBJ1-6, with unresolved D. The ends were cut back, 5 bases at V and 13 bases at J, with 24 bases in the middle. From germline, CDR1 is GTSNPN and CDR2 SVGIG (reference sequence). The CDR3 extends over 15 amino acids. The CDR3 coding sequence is TGTGCCTGGGCGGGCCCTATGACCCTTATAATTCCCCTCCACTTT. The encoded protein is CAWAGPMTLIIPLHF.

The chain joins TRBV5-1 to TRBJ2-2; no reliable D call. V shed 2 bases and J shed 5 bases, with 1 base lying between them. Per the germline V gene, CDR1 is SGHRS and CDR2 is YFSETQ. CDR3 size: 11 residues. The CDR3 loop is CASSFTGELFF. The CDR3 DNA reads TGCGCCAGCAGCTTTACCGGGGAGCTGTTTTTT.

CDR3 protein: CASSVVAGGVGANVLTF. The CDR3 DNA follows: TGTGCCAGCAGCGTAGTGGCAGGGGGCGTTGGGGCCAACGTCCTGACTTTC. The V gene is TRBV9, the J gene TRBJ2-6, with TRBD1 matching over 8 bases. This CDR3 spans 17 amino acids. Looked up from germline, CDR1 is SGDLS and CDR2 is YYNGEE. V trimming: 0 bases; J trimming: 3 bases; junction bases outside the gene matches: 5.

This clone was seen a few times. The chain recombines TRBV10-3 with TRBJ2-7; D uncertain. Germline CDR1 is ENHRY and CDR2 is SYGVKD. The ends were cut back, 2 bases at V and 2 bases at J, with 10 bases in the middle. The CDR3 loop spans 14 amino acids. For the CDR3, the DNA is TGTGCCATCAGTGAGACACAGTGGACCTACGAGCAGTACTTC. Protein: CAISETQWTYEQYF.

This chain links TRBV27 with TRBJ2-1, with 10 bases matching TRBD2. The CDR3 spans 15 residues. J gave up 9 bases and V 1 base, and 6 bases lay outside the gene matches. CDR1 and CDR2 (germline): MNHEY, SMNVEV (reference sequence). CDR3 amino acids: CASSLFPSGSGEQFF. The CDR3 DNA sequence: TGTGCCAGCAGTTTATTTCCTAGCGGGAGTGGTGAGCAGTTCTTC.

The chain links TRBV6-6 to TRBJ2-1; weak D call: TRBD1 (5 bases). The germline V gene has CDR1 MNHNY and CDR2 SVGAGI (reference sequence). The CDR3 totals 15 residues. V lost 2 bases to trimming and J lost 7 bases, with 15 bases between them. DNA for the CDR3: TGTGCCAGCAGTTACGGTCAGGGTGGATGGAATGAGCAGTTCTTC. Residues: CASSYGQGGWNEQFF.

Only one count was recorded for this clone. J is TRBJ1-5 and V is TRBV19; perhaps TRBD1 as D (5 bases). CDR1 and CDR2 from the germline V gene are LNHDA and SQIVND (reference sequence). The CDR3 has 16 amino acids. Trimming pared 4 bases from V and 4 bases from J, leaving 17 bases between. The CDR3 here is CASSKAVTQGNQPQHF. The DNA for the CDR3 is TGTGCCAGTAGTAAAGCGGTGACCCAGGGAAATCAGCCCCAGCATTTT.

In nucleotides, the CDR3 is TGTGCCAGCTCACCACGCTCTAGAGTCAGTGAGCAGTTCTTC. Amino acid sequence: CASSPRSRVSEQFF. The chain combines TRBV18 with TRBJ2-1; no firm D call. The ends were cut back, 1 base at V and 9 bases at J, with 13 bases in the middle. The CDR3 is made up of 14 amino acids. The germline V gene encodes CDR1 KGHSH and CDR2 LQKENI.

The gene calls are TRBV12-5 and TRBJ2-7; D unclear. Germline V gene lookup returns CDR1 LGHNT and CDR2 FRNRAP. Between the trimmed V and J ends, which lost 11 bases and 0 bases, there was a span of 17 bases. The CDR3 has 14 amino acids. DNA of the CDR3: TGTGCTTCCCGTGCGGCAGAAAGCTCCTACGAGCAGTACTTC. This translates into CASRAAESSYEQYF.

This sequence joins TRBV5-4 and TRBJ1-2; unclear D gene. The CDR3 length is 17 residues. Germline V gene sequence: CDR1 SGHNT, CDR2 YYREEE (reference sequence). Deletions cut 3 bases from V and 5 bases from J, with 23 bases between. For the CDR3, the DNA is TGTGCCAGCAGCTCACACACAGCCCCTCGAGGTGCATATGGCTACACCTTC. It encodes CASSSHTAPRGAYGYTF.

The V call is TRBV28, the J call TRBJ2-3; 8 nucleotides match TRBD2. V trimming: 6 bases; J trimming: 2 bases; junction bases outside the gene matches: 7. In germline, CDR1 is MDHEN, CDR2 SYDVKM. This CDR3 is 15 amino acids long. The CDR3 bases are TGTGCCAGCAGCCTTCCGCGGGAGGTCACAGATACGCAGTATTTT. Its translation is CASSLPREVTDTQYF.